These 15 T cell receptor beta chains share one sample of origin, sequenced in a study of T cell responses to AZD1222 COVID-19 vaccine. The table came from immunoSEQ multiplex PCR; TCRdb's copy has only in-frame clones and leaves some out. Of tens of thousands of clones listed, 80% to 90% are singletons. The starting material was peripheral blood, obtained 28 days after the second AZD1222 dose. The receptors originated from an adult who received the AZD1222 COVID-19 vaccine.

In DNA form, the CDR3 reads TGTGCCAGCAGCGTAGCCGTCCGCGGGTTCGAAAAGTACTTC. Translated, it gives CASSVAVRGFEKYF. The rearrangement uses TRBV9 and TRBJ2-5, with D tentatively TRBD2 (5 bases). The CDR3 totals 14 residues. Trimming left V 0 bases short and J 12 bases short, with 18 bases between. In germline, CDR1 is SGDLS, CDR2 YYNGEE.

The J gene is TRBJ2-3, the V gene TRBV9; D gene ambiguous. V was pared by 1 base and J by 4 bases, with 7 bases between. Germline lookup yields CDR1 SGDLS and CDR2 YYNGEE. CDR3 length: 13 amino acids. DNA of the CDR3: TGTGCCAGCAGCGTATACCCGGCAGATACGCAGTATTTT. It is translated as CASSVYPADTQYF.

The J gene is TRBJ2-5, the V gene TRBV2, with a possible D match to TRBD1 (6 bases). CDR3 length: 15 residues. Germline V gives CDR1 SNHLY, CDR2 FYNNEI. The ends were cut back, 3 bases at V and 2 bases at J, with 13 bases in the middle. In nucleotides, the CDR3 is TGTGCCAGCAGTGATCGGACAGCTCTTCAAGAGACCCAGTACTTC. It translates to CASSDRTALQETQYF.

The CDR3 spells CASSRQGDKVSYEQYF. CDR3 DNA: TGCGCCAGCAGTCGTCAGGGGGATAAAGTGAGCTACGAGCAGTACTTC. The chain joins TRBV5-1 to TRBJ2-7; 7 bases match TRBD1. The CDR3 sequence is 16 residues long. Per the germline V gene, CDR1 is SGHRS and CDR2 is YFSETQ. Trimming took 5 bases from V and 3 from J; bases not matched to a gene: 14.

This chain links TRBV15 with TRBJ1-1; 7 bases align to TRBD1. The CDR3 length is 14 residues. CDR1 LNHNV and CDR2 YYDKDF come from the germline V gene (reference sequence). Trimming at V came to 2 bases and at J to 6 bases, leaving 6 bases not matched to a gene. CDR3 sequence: CATSRTGAGAEAFF. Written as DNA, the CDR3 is TGTGCCACCAGCAGAACAGGGGCCGGGGCTGAAGCTTTCTTT.

CDR3 sequence: CASSHLTSGRADEQFF. CDR3 in DNA: TGTGCCAGCAGCCATCTGACTAGCGGGAGGGCTGATGAGCAGTTCTTC. The rearrangement joins TRBV16 to TRBJ2-1, with 14 nucleotides matching TRBD2. Per germline, CDR1 KGHSY and CDR2 FQNENV. V gave up 3 bases and J gave up 8 bases; unmatched junction bases: 6. This CDR3 spans 16 amino acids.

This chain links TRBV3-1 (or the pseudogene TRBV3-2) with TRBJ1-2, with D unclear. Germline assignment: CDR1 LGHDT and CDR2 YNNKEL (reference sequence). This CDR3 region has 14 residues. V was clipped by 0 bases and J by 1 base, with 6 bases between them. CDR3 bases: TGTGCCAGCAGCCAAGATACCCTTAACTATGGCTACACCTTC. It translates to CASSQDTLNYGYTF.

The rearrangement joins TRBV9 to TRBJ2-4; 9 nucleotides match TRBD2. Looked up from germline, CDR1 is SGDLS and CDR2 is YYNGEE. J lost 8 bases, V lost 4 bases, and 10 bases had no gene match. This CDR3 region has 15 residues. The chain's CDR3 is CASSFSWTSADIQYF. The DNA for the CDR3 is TGTGCCAGCAGCTTCTCATGGACTAGCGCGGACATTCAGTACTTC.

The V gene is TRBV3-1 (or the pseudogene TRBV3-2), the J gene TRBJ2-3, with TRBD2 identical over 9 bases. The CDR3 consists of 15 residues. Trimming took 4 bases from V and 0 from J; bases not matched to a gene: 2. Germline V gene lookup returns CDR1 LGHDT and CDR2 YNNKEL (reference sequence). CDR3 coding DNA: TGTGCCAGCAGCCCCGGACTAGCGAGCACAGATACGCAGTATTTT. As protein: CASSPGLASTDTQYF.

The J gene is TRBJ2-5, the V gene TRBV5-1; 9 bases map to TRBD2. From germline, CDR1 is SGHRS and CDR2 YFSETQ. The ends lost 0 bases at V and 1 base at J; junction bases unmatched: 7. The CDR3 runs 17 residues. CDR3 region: CASSLGEGAGGQETQYF. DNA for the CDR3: TGCGCCAGCAGCTTGGGTGAGGGAGCGGGGGGCCAAGAGACCCAGTACTTC.

The DNA of the CDR3 is TGTGCCAGCAGCTTTGAACCCACAGATACGCAGTATTTT. It yields the protein CASSFEPTDTQYF. V gene TRBV7-2 combines with J gene TRBJ2-3; unclear D gene. V was cut by 3 bases and J by 2 bases, with 6 bases left in between. Germline loops: CDR1 SGHTA, CDR2 FQGNSA. The CDR3 has 13 amino acids.

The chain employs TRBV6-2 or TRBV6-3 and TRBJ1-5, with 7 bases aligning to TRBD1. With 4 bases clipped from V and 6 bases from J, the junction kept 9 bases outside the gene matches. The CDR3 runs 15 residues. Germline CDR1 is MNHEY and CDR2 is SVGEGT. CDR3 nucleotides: TGTGCCAGCAGTTCACAGGGGTTGGGAGGTCAGCCCCAGCATTTT. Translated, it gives CASSSQGLGGQPQHF.

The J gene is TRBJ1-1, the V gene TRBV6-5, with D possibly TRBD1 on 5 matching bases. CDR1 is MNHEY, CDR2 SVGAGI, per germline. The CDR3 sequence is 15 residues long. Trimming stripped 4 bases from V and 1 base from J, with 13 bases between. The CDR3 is CASSSPQGRNTEAFF. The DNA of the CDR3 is TGTGCCAGCAGTTCCCCCCAGGGCCGGAACACTGAAGCTTTCTTT.

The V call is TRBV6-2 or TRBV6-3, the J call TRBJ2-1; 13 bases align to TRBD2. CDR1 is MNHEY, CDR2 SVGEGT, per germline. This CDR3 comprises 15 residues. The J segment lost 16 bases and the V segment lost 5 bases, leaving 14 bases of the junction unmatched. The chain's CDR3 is CASSTPGLAGRGGFF. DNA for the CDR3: TGTGCCAGCAGTACCCCGGGACTAGCGGGAAGGGGGGGTTTCTTC.

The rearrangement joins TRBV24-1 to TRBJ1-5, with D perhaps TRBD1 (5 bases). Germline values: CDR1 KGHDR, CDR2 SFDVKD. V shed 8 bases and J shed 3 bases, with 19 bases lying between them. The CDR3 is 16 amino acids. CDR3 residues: CATIGPAGPYNQPQHF. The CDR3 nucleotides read TGTGCCACCATCGGGCCGGCAGGGCCCTACAATCAGCCCCAGCATTTT.